This T cell receptor beta chain was captured in a study of multiple sclerosis patients with progressive multifocal leukoencephalopathy. A remark on this clone: Antigen unknown.

V shed 3 bases, J shed 5 bases, and the junction held 16 bases outside the gene matches. The CDR3 extends over 17 amino acids. Germline V gene data show CDR1 as LGHNA and CDR2 as YNFKEQ. This was a survey-level run. Clones were sequenced by immunoSEQ multiplex PCR, and TCRdb holds only the in-frame ones, with some missing. The table includes 25,000 to 35,000 clones, roughly 87% detected once. Findings and limits, study-wide: Clones expanded at PML were already present before and during natalizumab.

Time point denoted: time of PML onset. Sequencing used PBMCs, obtained from a patient treated with natalizumab. This chain joins TRBV4-2 and TRBJ2-7, with 7 bases fitting TRBD2. This TCR derives from a human donor with progressive multifocal leukoencephalopathy. The CDR3 DNA is TGTGCCAGCAGCCAGTCCGACGGGGCGGGAGTCTTCCACGAGCAGTACTTC. Its protein is CASSQSDGAGVFHEQYF.